Listed below are T cell receptor beta chains from one sample, sequenced in a study of shared clonotypes between healthy human individuals. The assay was immunoSEQ multiplex PCR, and TCRdb's table has in-frame clones only and misses some. The sample has about 1.1 million clones, roughly 77% seen once; the top ten hold 0.7% to 0.95%. The material sequenced was memory CD4+ T cells from PBMCs. All receptors derive from a man between 18 and 29 years old in good health. Some clones in this sample may be carry-over from other donors' samples. The CDR3 runs from the conserved cysteine through the conserved F or W. A D gene is named only where the DNA matches it firmly. For some rows the clone size is stated as once, few or many, or as a class when expanded; others skip it.

d_gene: NA
v_gene: TRBV15
j_gene: TRBJ1-3
abundance: once
CDR3aa: CATSRSRDFSGNTIYF
CDR3nt: TGTGCCACCAGCAGATCCAGGGACTTCTCTGGAAACACCATATATTTT

d_gene: NA
v_gene: TRBV15
j_gene: TRBJ2-7
abundance: NA
CDR3aa: CATSREWQAAYEQYF
CDR3nt: TGTGCCACCAGCAGAGAGTGGCAGGCTGCCTACGAGCAGTACTTC

d_gene: NA
v_gene: TRBV5-4
j_gene: TRBJ1-2
abundance: NA
CDR3aa: CASSGAGDQGRLGGYTF
CDR3nt: TGTGCCAGCAGCGGTGCGGGGGACCAGGGTAGGTTAGGTGGCTACACCTTC

d_gene: NA
v_gene: TRBV11-2
j_gene: TRBJ2-1
abundance: NA
CDR3aa: CASRHLGADEQFF
CDR3nt: TGTGCCAGCAGGCATCTGGGGGCGGATGAGCAGTTCTTC

d_gene: TRBD2
v_gene: TRBV5-1
j_gene: TRBJ2-7
abundance: once
CDR3aa: CASTLTGTSLDEQYF
CDR3nt: TGCGCCAGCACCTTAACCGGGACTAGTCTCGACGAGCAGTACTTC

d_gene: NA
v_gene: TRBV5-4
j_gene: TRBJ1-1
abundance: NA
CDR3aa: CASSGPFGNTEAFF
CDR3nt: TGTGCCAGCAGCGGCCCGTTCGGGAACACTGAAGCTTTCTTT

d_gene: TRBD1
v_gene: TRBV18
j_gene: TRBJ1-1
abundance: NA
CDR3aa: CASSPRQGNTEAFF
CDR3nt: TGTGCCAGCTCACCAAGACAGGGGAACACTGAAGCTTTCTTT

d_gene: TRBD1
v_gene: TRBV6-5
j_gene: TRBJ1-2
abundance: NA
CDR3aa: CASSSAHRGNYGYTF
CDR3nt: TGTGCCAGCAGTTCCGCCCACAGGGGAAACTATGGCTACACCTTC

d_gene: TRBD1
v_gene: TRBV2
j_gene: TRBJ1-5
abundance: few
CDR3aa: CASSWDRPTLQPQHF
CDR3nt: TGTGCCAGCAGTTGGGACAGACCTACCCTACAGCCCCAGCATTTT

d_gene: TRBD2
v_gene: TRBV15
j_gene: TRBJ2-1
abundance: many
CDR3aa: CATSRGGRALYNEQFF
CDR3nt: TGTGCCACCAGCAGAGGCGGGAGGGCCCTCTACAATGAGCAGTTCTTC

d_gene: NA
v_gene: TRBV4-2
j_gene: TRBJ1-3
abundance: NA
CDR3aa: CASSQVGGSGNTIYF
CDR3nt: TGTGCCAGCAGCCAAGTTGGCGGCTCTGGAAACACCATATATTTT

d_gene: NA
v_gene: TRBV5-4
j_gene: TRBJ1-1
abundance: NA
CDR3aa: CASSLVAVNTEAFF
CDR3nt: TGTGCCAGCAGCTTGGTTGCGGTGAACACTGAAGCTTTCTTT

d_gene: NA
v_gene: TRBV7-6
j_gene: TRBJ1-3
abundance: NA
CDR3aa: CASSLAVGSSPGNTIYF
CDR3nt: TGTGCCAGCAGCTTGGCAGTAGGCTCGTCCCCCGGAAACACCATATATTTT

d_gene: NA
v_gene: TRBV5-4
j_gene: TRBJ1-2
abundance: NA
CDR3aa: CASSDQGKYGYTF
CDR3nt: TGTGCCAGCAGCGATCAGGGGAAGTATGGCTACACCTTC

d_gene: TRBD1
v_gene: TRBV7-9
j_gene: TRBJ2-7
abundance: NA
CDR3aa: CASNPGTGASEQYF
CDR3nt: TGTGCCAGCAACCCCGGGACAGGGGCGTCCGAGCAGTACTTC

d_gene: TRBD2
v_gene: TRBV7-2
j_gene: TRBJ2-5
abundance: NA
CDR3aa: CASSLGLAEETQYF
CDR3nt: TGTGCCAGCAGCCTCGGACTAGCGGAAGAGACCCAGTACTTC

d_gene: NA
v_gene: TRBV5-4
j_gene: TRBJ1-1
abundance: NA
CDR3aa: CASSPSIDLGNTEAFF
CDR3nt: TGTGCCAGCAGCCCAAGTATTGACTTGGGGAACACTGAAGCTTTCTTT

d_gene: TRBD2
v_gene: TRBV6-5
j_gene: TRBJ2-5
abundance: NA
CDR3aa: CASSKQRGLRETQYF
CDR3nt: TGTGCCAGCAGTAAACAGCGGGGGTTAAGGGAGACCCAGTACTTC

d_gene: TRBD1
v_gene: TRBV27
j_gene: TRBJ1-2
abundance: few
CDR3aa: CASHPQGAGGYTF
CDR3nt: TGTGCCAGCCACCCACAGGGGGCAGGGGGCTACACCTTC

d_gene: TRBD1
v_gene: TRBV28
j_gene: TRBJ2-5
abundance: NA
CDR3aa: CASSPQGGEETQYF
CDR3nt: TGTGCCAGCAGCCCACAAGGGGGCGAAGAGACCCAGTACTTC

d_gene: NA
v_gene: TRBV15
j_gene: TRBJ1-1
abundance: NA
CDR3aa: CATTPSWGGGTEAFF
CDR3nt: TGTGCCACCACCCCCTCGTGGGGTGGGGGCACTGAAGCTTTCTTT

d_gene: NA
v_gene: TRBV12-5
j_gene: TRBJ2-5
abundance: few
CDR3aa: CASGLAQTQYF
CDR3nt: TGTGCTAGTGGTTTGGCCCAAACCCAGTACTTC

d_gene: NA
v_gene: TRBV5-1
j_gene: TRBJ2-3
abundance: NA
CDR3aa: CASSVGGQSTDTQYF
CDR3nt: TGCGCCAGCAGCGTGGGGGGGCAGAGCACAGATACGCAGTATTTT

d_gene: NA
v_gene: TRBV5-1
j_gene: TRBJ2-1
abundance: NA
CDR3aa: CASSRSPGGDEQFF
CDR3nt: TGCGCCAGCAGTAGGTCCCCAGGGGGGGATGAGCAGTTCTTC

d_gene: TRBD2
v_gene: TRBV5-1
j_gene: TRBJ2-3
abundance: NA
CDR3aa: CASSLEVAGSTDTQYF
CDR3nt: TGCGCCAGCAGCTTGGAGGTAGCGGGAAGCACAGATACGCAGTATTTT

d_gene: NA
v_gene: TRBV5-4
j_gene: TRBJ2-3
abundance: NA
CDR3aa: CASSLDTQSTDTQYF
CDR3nt: TGTGCCAGCAGCTTGGACACCCAGAGCACAGATACGCAGTATTTT

d_gene: TRBD2
v_gene: TRBV7-3
j_gene: TRBJ2-7
abundance: NA
CDR3aa: CASSLEGGSSYEQYF
CDR3nt: TGTGCCAGCAGCTTAGAGGGAGGGAGCTCCTACGAGCAGTACTTC

d_gene: NA
v_gene: TRBV9
j_gene: TRBJ1-5
abundance: NA
CDR3aa: CASSDHSNPNQPQHF
CDR3nt: TGTGCCAGCAGCGATCACAGTAACCCTAATCAGCCCCAGCATTTT

d_gene: TRBD1
v_gene: TRBV6-5
j_gene: TRBJ2-5
abundance: NA
CDR3aa: CASSTRQGRGETQYF
CDR3nt: TGTGCCAGCAGTACAAGACAGGGGCGCGGAGAGACCCAGTACTTC

d_gene: TRBD1
v_gene: TRBV20-1
j_gene: TRBJ1-4
abundance: NA
CDR3aa: CSGRGNEKLFF
CDR3nt: TGCTCCGGCAGGGGGAATGAAAAACTGTTTTTT

d_gene: NA
v_gene: TRBV28
j_gene: TRBJ2-7
abundance: NA
CDR3aa: CASRRTTSRYEQYF
CDR3nt: TGTGCCAGCAGGCGAACGACCAGTCGCTACGAGCAGTACTTC

d_gene: TRBD2
v_gene: TRBV18
j_gene: TRBJ2-1
abundance: NA
CDR3aa: CASSPWTSGSNEQFF
CDR3nt: TGTGCCAGCTCACCATGGACTAGCGGGAGCAATGAGCAGTTCTTC

d_gene: NA
v_gene: TRBV5-1
j_gene: TRBJ2-5
abundance: NA
CDR3aa: CASSLAWDGQETQYF
CDR3nt: TGCGCCAGCAGCTTGGCCTGGGACGGACAAGAGACCCAGTACTTC

d_gene: NA
v_gene: TRBV5-6
j_gene: TRBJ1-2
abundance: NA
CDR3aa: CASRVVGQDNYGYTF
CDR3nt: TGTGCCAGCAGGGTAGTGGGACAAGACAACTATGGCTACACCTTC

d_gene: NA
v_gene: TRBV7-9
j_gene: TRBJ2-3
abundance: NA
CDR3aa: CASSSPRGPTDTQYF
CDR3nt: TGTGCCAGCAGCTCCCCGCGGGGACCCACAGATACGCAGTATTTT

d_gene: NA
v_gene: TRBV21-1
j_gene: TRBJ1-4
abundance: NA
CDR3aa: CASSKEEGINEKLFF
CDR3nt: TGTGCCAGCAGCAAAGAAGAGGGGATTAATGAAAAACTGTTTTTT

d_gene: TRBD2
v_gene: TRBV5-1
j_gene: TRBJ2-1
abundance: NA
CDR3aa: CASSLLSSGNNEQFF
CDR3nt: TGCGCCAGCAGCTTGCTTTCTAGCGGTAACAATGAGCAGTTCTTC

d_gene: NA
v_gene: TRBV10-3
j_gene: TRBJ2-1
abundance: NA
CDR3aa: CAISGSLGAGPYNEQFF
CDR3nt: TGTGCCATCAGTGGAAGCCTAGGAGCGGGTCCCTACAATGAGCAGTTCTTC

d_gene: NA
v_gene: TRBV2
j_gene: TRBJ2-2
abundance: once
CDR3aa: CASVKSANTGELFF
CDR3nt: TGTGCCAGCGTGAAATCCGCGAACACCGGGGAGCTGTTTTTT

d_gene: TRBD1
v_gene: TRBV29-1
j_gene: TRBJ1-5
abundance: once
CDR3aa: CSGGDSLNQPQHF
CDR3nt: TGCAGCGGGGGGGACAGCCTCAATCAGCCCCAGCATTTT

d_gene: TRBD1
v_gene: TRBV28
j_gene: TRBJ1-5
abundance: NA
CDR3aa: CASSSRNRGLNQPQHF
CDR3nt: TGTGCCAGCAGTTCGCGGAACAGGGGACTCAATCAGCCCCAGCATTTT

d_gene: NA
v_gene: TRBV7-8
j_gene: TRBJ2-5
abundance: many
CDR3aa: CASSLVGPETQYF
CDR3nt: TGTGCCAGCAGCTTAGTGGGGCCCGAGACACAGTACTTC

d_gene: TRBD2
v_gene: TRBV28
j_gene: TRBJ2-7
abundance: NA
CDR3aa: CASSLAGGRIEQYF
CDR3nt: TGTGCCAGCAGCCTAGCGGGAGGCAGGATAGAGCAGTACTTC

d_gene: NA
v_gene: TRBV28
j_gene: TRBJ1-1
abundance: few
CDR3aa: CASSFPRQALRAEAFF
CDR3nt: TGTGCCAGCAGTTTTCCTCGACAGGCGTTACGAGCTGAAGCTTTCTTT

d_gene: TRBD2
v_gene: TRBV16
j_gene: TRBJ2-7
abundance: NA
CDR3aa: CASSRLAGVNYEQYF
CDR3nt: TGTGCCAGCAGCCGACTAGCGGGAGTCAATTACGAGCAGTACTTC

d_gene: NA
v_gene: TRBV28
j_gene: TRBJ2-7
abundance: NA
CDR3aa: CASRTGTSRSYEQYF
CDR3nt: TGTGCCAGCAGAACTGGGACGTCCCGATCCTACGAGCAGTACTTC

d_gene: TRBD2
v_gene: TRBV2
j_gene: TRBJ2-1
abundance: NA
CDR3aa: CASIGGDSTYNEQFF
CDR3nt: TGTGCCAGCATTGGGGGGGACTCCACCTACAATGAGCAGTTCTTC

d_gene: TRBD1
v_gene: TRBV6-5
j_gene: TRBJ1-2
abundance: once
CDR3aa: CASSHGTGYGYTF
CDR3nt: TGTGCCAGCAGTCACGGGACAGGGTATGGCTACACCTTC

d_gene: TRBD1
v_gene: TRBV10-3
j_gene: TRBJ2-5
abundance: NA
CDR3aa: CAISGNGQGPETQYF
CDR3nt: TGTGCCATCAGTGGCAACGGACAGGGCCCGGAGACCCAGTACTTC

d_gene: TRBD2
v_gene: TRBV25-1
j_gene: TRBJ2-1
abundance: NA
CDR3aa: CASSPTSGPYNEQFF
CDR3nt: TGTGCCAGCAGTCCGACTAGCGGCCCCTACAATGAGCAGTTCTTC

d_gene: NA
v_gene: TRBV5-6
j_gene: TRBJ1-2
abundance: NA
CDR3aa: CASSLQLPNYGYTF
CDR3nt: TGTGCCAGCAGCTTACAGCTACCTAACTATGGCTACACCTTC

d_gene: NA
v_gene: TRBV5-1
j_gene: TRBJ2-2
abundance: NA
CDR3aa: CASNDKGAPGELFF
CDR3nt: TGCGCCAGCAATGATAAAGGGGCCCCCGGGGAGCTGTTTTTT

d_gene: TRBD2
v_gene: TRBV11-2
j_gene: TRBJ2-5
abundance: NA
CDR3aa: CASSFVAGGRGAQYF
CDR3nt: TGTGCCAGCAGCTTTGTAGCGGGAGGGCGTGGGGCCCAGTACTTC

d_gene: TRBD2
v_gene: TRBV7-8
j_gene: TRBJ2-2
abundance: once
CDR3aa: CASSRGARRLAENTGELFF
CDR3nt: TGTGCCAGCAGCCGAGGTGCCCGTCGGCTAGCGGAAAACACCGGGGAGCTGTTTTTT